This is a list of T cell receptor beta chains from one sample in a study of CXCR3-negative and CXCR3-positive naive CD8 T cells. TCRdb reprocessed the 5' RACE reads, with one entry per CDR3 protein and no DNA. The sample table sets out roughly 100,000 distinct CDR3 sequences. Sequencing was performed on naive CXCR3+ CD8+ T cells from blood. Receptors were obtained from a human donor in good health. Some clones in this sample may be carry-over from other donors' samples. CDR3s include the opening cysteine and the closing phenylalanine or tryptophan.

>TRBJ2-2|TRBV5-6|17
CASSLGPTSRNTGELFF
>TRBJ2-1|TRBV4-1|14
CASSQLQGANEQFF
>TRBJ2-3|TRBV4-3|16
CASSQGQGIGSDTQYF
>TRBJ2-1|TRBV3-1|15
CASSQALDPDNEQFF
>TRBJ2-3|TRBV7-2|19
CASSLAPSIGLAGTDTQYF
>TRBJ2-7|TRBV4-3|14
CASSHGTGAYEQYF
>TRBJ1-1|TRBV4-3|14
CASSQDDGVTEAFF
>TRBJ1-1|TRBV29-1|12
CSVVGPNTEAFF
>TRBJ2-2|TRBV6-4|14
CASSDSTSTGELFF
>TRBJ2-5|TRBV12-5|14
CASPPPGYQETQYF
>TRBJ2-3|TRBV6-6|15
CASSYWREMGDTQYF
>TRBJ2-1|TRBV29-1|16
CSVEGTESSSYNEQFF
>TRBJ2-2|TRBV29-1|13
CSPRRRNTGELFF
>TRBJ2-7|TRBV7-9|15
CASSLFGQGSYEQYF
>TRBJ1-2|TRBV7-9|14
CASSLVFQGDGYTF
>TRBJ2-2|TRBV4-1|14
CASSQRGLAGELFF
>TRBJ1-3|TRBV4-3|14
CASSQDNSRNTIYF
>TRBJ2-3|TRBV9|16
CASSVGGGGPADTQYF
>TRBJ2-1|TRBV20-1|15
CSAYDPGGANNEQFF
>TRBJ2-7|TRBV20-1|13
CSARDDRFYEQYF
>TRBJ2-1|TRBV11-2|18
CASSSPAVAGAGYNEQFF
>TRBJ2-2|TRBV29-1|13
CSVKTDNTGELFF
>TRBJ2-5|TRBV7-9|16
CASSPYRRGAEETQYF
>TRBJ2-3|TRBV29-1|14
CSVAFSGRTDTQYF
>TRBJ2-6|TRBV12-3/TRBV12-4|17
CASSFPPGEAGANVLTF
>TRBJ2-1|TRBV11-2|13
CASSLGGAAEQFF